Listed below are T cell receptor beta chains from one sample, sequenced in a study of cytomegalovirus exposure and HLA in healthy donors. The repertoire was sequenced with immunoSEQ multiplex PCR; TCRdb's copy has only in-frame clones and lacks some. The table records 98,000 or so clones, under 97% of them present only once. Sample: PBMCs. The source of these receptors is a woman aged 18-35 years in good health and CMV-seronegative. CDR3s include the opening cysteine and the closing phenylalanine or tryptophan. D genes are given only for firm matches.

cdr3_aa,cdr3_nt,j_call,d_call,v_call
CASSEAPQDSYYGYTF,TGTGCCAGCAGTGAAGCGCCGCAGGATTCCTACTATGGCTACACCTTC,TRBJ1-2,.,TRBV6-1
CASSSFTGTDTQYF,TGTGCCAGCAGTTCATTCACAGGCACAGATACGCAGTATTTT,TRBJ2-3,.,TRBV6-5
CASRKIAGDGEQYF,TGTGCCAGCAGGAAAATAGCAGGGGATGGCGAGCAGTACTTC,TRBJ2-7,.,TRBV2
CASSLNTEKLFF,TGTGCCAGCAGCTTAAACACTGAAAAACTGTTTTTT,TRBJ1-4,.,TRBV7-9
CASSQAPGTTDIQYF,TGTGCCAGCAGCCAGGCCCCAGGTACCACGGACATTCAGTACTTC,TRBJ2-4,.,TRBV4-2
CASSSDRVGTEAFF,TGTGCCAGTAGTTCCGACAGGGTCGGCACTGAAGCTTTCTTT,TRBJ1-1,TRBD1,TRBV19
CASSSDRLYNEQFF,TGTGCCAGCAGCTCGGACAGGTTATACAATGAGCAGTTCTTC,TRBJ2-1,TRBD1,TRBV7-8
CASTERSGGGYEQYF,TGTGCCAGCACCGAACGTAGCGGGGGGGGGTACGAGCAGTACTTC,TRBJ2-7,TRBD2,TRBV2
CATSRELYSDQPQHF,TGTGCCACCAGCAGAGAGCTCTATTCTGATCAGCCCCAGCATTTT,TRBJ1-5,.,TRBV15
CASSLWATESSYEQYF,TGCGCCAGCAGCTTGTGGGCGACAGAGAGCTCCTACGAGCAGTACTTC,TRBJ2-7,.,TRBV5-1
CASSASQGTNTEAFF,TGCGCCAGCAGCGCATCACAGGGAACCAACACTGAAGCTTTCTTT,TRBJ1-1,.,TRBV5-1
CASSLSPGANTEAFF,TGTGCCAGCAGCCTAAGTCCAGGGGCTAACACTGAAGCTTTCTTT,TRBJ1-1,.,TRBV7-8
CASSLTTELNTEAFF,TGTGCCAGCTCACTTACCACAGAGCTAAACACTGAAGCTTTCTTT,TRBJ1-1,.,TRBV18
CASNGGASTDTQYF,TGTGCCAGTAATGGAGGCGCAAGCACAGATACGCAGTATTTT,TRBJ2-3,.,TRBV19
CASSLQFPLITGELFF,TGTGCCAGCAGCTTGCAGTTCCCATTGATCACCGGGGAGCTGTTTTTT,TRBJ2-2,.,TRBV7-6
CASSLVRGAPNSPLHF,TGTGCCAGCAGCTTGGTCAGGGGGGCCCCTAATTCACCCCTCCACTTT,TRBJ1-6,TRBD1,TRBV7-8
CASSIGTPFRGYTF,TGTGCCAGTAGTATAGGGACACCATTCAGGGGCTACACCTTC,TRBJ1-2,.,TRBV19
CASRRRAGVSSYNEQFF,TGTGCCAGCAGGCGGAGGGCGGGGGTGAGCTCCTACAATGAGCAGTTCTTC,TRBJ2-1,TRBD2,TRBV7-2
CASSLGQANTEAFF,TGTGCCAGCTCACTGGGACAGGCGAACACTGAAGCTTTCTTT,TRBJ1-1,TRBD1,TRBV18
CASSPRDRGLTDTQYF,TGTGCCAGCAGTCCCCGGGACAGGGGCTTAACAGATACGCAGTATTTT,TRBJ2-3,TRBD1,TRBV6-6
CASSSRTSGGYEQYF,TGTGCCAGCAGCTCGAGGACTAGCGGGGGCTACGAGCAGTACTTC,TRBJ2-7,TRBD2,TRBV7-2
CASSAVIEGNNEQFF,TGTGCCAGCAGTGCCGTGATTGAGGGCAACAATGAGCAGTTCTTC,TRBJ2-1,.,TRBV6-1
CASSQTTGGANQPQHF,TGTGCCAGCAGTCAGACCACGGGGGGCGCAAATCAGCCCCAGCATTTT,TRBJ1-5,.,TRBV6-6
CASSPGQGAGQPQHF,TGTGCCAGCTCACCGGGGCAGGGGGCAGGTCAGCCCCAGCATTTT,TRBJ1-5,TRBD1,TRBV18
CSVENSLGNTEAFF,TGCAGCGTTGAAAATAGCCTTGGAAACACTGAAGCTTTCTTT,TRBJ1-1,.,TRBV29-1
CASSEVLSQPQHF,TGTGCCAGCAGTGAAGTCTTGAGTCAGCCCCAGCATTTT,TRBJ1-5,.,TRBV6-1
CASSLEGARSPLHF,TGCGCCAGCAGCCTGGAGGGGGCGAGATCACCCCTCCACTTT,TRBJ1-6,TRBD1,TRBV5-1
CASSPATGVEEKLFF,TGTGCCAGCAGTCCCGCGACGGGAGTAGAAGAAAAACTGTTTTTT,TRBJ1-4,.,TRBV28
CASSKHGQRGQETQYF,TGTGCCAGCAGTAAACACGGACAGCGGGGCCAAGAGACCCAGTACTTC,TRBJ2-5,.,TRBV27
CASSSYRDRDQTQYF,TGTGCCAGCAGCTCATACCGGGACAGGGACCAGACCCAGTACTTC,TRBJ2-5,TRBD1,TRBV5-6
CASSLAKLGGPGELFF,TGTGCCAGCAGCTTGGCCAAACTAGGGGGTCCCGGGGAGCTGTTTTTT,TRBJ2-2,.,TRBV5-4
CASSLMAGINYGYTF,TGTGCCAGCAGCCTCATGGCGGGGATAAACTATGGCTACACCTTC,TRBJ1-2,.,TRBV7-8
CASSPGLLGEASPLHF,TGTGCCAGCTCACCAGGACTTCTTGGCGAGGCGTCACCCCTCCACTTT,TRBJ1-6,.,TRBV18
CASNFEGLTEAFF,TGTGCCAGCAATTTCGAGGGACTAACTGAAGCTTTCTTT,TRBJ1-1,.,TRBV6-6
CASRQTGGYTEAFF,TGTGCCAGCAGGCAGACAGGGGGGTATACTGAAGCTTTCTTT,TRBJ1-1,TRBD1,TRBV6-5
CASSPSPRVDTEAFF,TGTGCCAGCAGCCCCTCCCCCCGGGTGGACACTGAAGCTTTCTTT,TRBJ1-1,.,TRBV9